This TCR beta chain was identified in a study of blood T cells in healthy people across ages. The V gene end was trimmed by 1 base and the J gene end by 6 bases; junction bases not matched to a gene: 2. CDR3 size: 15 residues. Germline-derived CDR1 and CDR2 are SGHTA and FQGNSA. Primed by a sample-barcoded 5' primer and a J-beta primer mix, a second PCR proceeded for roughly 7 to 12 cycles. TCRdb re-derived calls from the 5' RACE reads in MiXCR, one entry per CDR3 protein. The sample carries about 650,000 distinct CDR3 sequences, roughly 32% recorded once. This clonotype showed up many times. The clonotype originates from a woman aged 80 or older in good health. The source material was blood. The V and J genes are TRBV7-2 and TRBJ2-1; 11 bases map to TRBD2. DNA for the CDR3: TGTGCCAGCAGCTTAGTAGCGGGGGGGGGCAATGAGCAGTTCTTC. The encoded protein is CASSLVAGGGNEQFF.